This T cell receptor (beta chain) was profiled in a study of T cell responses to AZD1222 COVID-19 vaccine (dated by TCRdb to the early 2020s). Background for the entire study: TCR sequencing was performed for 230 to 250 trial participants, of whom about 200 were given two doses of AZD1222 and some 26 were given two doses of MenACWY control vaccine. Trial participants were enrolled by age into 18-55, 56-69 and 70-plus year subgroups, with approximately 150, 28 and 58 TCR-sequenced participants respectively.

Taken with the paper, the label for time point translates to: baseline before first vaccination. Taken with the paper, the label for treatment or condition translates to: meningococcal conjugate vaccine given as trial control. The vaccinee samples were drawn from two UK trials, COV001 and COV002, one of which was a single-blind randomized controlled phase 2/3 trial testing AZD1222 (ChAdOx1 nCoV-19) in healthy adults. Trial participant PBMC samples were collected at day 0 and day 28 after the second dose for TCRbeta chain sequencing. Trimming costs V 5 bases and J 5 bases, and their ends lie 15 bases apart. The CDR3 starts with the cysteine, ends with the phenylalanine, and has 13 residues. Of all the DNA, just the CDR3 is kept, 39 bases in frame from base 1. CDR1 GTSNPN and CDR2 SVGIG are derived from the germline V gene (reference sequence). Turning to this clone: Its target antigen remains unknown. No base quality values were provided; no much bigger clone lies one nucleotide off.

Broader findings and caveats from the paper: Epitopes outside the regions mutated in the B.1.351 and B.1.1.7 variants were reportedly recognized by nearly half of the unique spike-specific TCRs. The 56-69-year group was small, and its depth increase did not reach significance, likely because of low power. Because no day 14 peak-response samples were available, the repertoires could be characterized only after the peak T cell response. Most participants were white British and females outnumbered males, and the authors suggested that clonal diversity may have been underestimated. The vaccine-associated CD4 TCRs covered the entire spike protein, and the dominant responses fell in regions 160-218 and 743-854. Conclusions about previously exposed vaccinees are limited because only six or seven AZD1222 recipients were SARS-CoV-2 seropositive at baseline. After two AZD1222 doses, both the breadth and the depth of spike-specific TCRs were significantly higher than at day 0 and than in MenACWY recipients.

The CDR3 regions of human TCRbeta chains were analyzed by immunosequencing. Per the source publication's procedure: TCRs in the repertoires were matched against a reference library of SARS-CoV-2-specific TCRs that had been generated with the MIRA antigen-specificity platform. Breadth was defined as the fraction of unique TCRs that were SARS-CoV-2-associated. Depth was defined as the fraction of total T cells that were SARS-CoV-2-associated. Using the MIRA data, each spike-specific TCR was mapped to the spike region that the TCR reacts to and placed in a CD4 or CD8 class. Log10-transformed breadth and depth values were compared by one-way ANOVA with Sidak's multiple comparisons tests. TCRdb carries this immuneACCESS record with in-frame sequences only. Its versions omit some clonotypes, under half of them owing to an unresolved V gene in the studies checked, with the rest unexplained. The V and J calls and clone size come from that table; D and trimming were worked out from the DNA. This sample is represented by roughly 180,000 clones; about nine tenths of them were singletons. About 2.5% of the sample lies in the top ten.

The TCR originated in an adult in good health. The sequences come from peripheral blood, collected on day 0 of MenACWY control vaccination. The V and J segments used are TRBV30 and TRBJ1-2; too little of a D gene remains to name it. The CDR3 amino acid sequence is: CAWGSGKWYGYTF. The DNA reads TGTGCCTGGGGGAGTGGGAAATGGTATGGCTACACCTTC.